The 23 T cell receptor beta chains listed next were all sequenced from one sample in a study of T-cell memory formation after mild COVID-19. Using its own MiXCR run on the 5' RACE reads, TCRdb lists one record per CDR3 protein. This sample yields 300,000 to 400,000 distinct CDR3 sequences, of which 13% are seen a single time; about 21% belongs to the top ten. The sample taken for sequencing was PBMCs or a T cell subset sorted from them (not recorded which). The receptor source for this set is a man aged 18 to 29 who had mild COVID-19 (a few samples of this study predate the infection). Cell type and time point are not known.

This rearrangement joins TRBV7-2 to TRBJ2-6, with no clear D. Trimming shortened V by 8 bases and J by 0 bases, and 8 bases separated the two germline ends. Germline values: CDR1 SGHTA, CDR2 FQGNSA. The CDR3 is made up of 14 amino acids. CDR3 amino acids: CASDSNSGANVLTF. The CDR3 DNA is TGTGCCAGCGATAGTAACTCTGGGGCCAACGTCCTGACTTTC. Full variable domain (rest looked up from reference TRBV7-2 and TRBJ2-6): GAGVSQSPSNKVTEKGKDVELRCDPISGHTALYWYRQSLGQGLEFLIYFQGNSAPDKSGLPSDRFSAERTGGSVSTLTIQRTQQEDSAVYLCASDSNSGANVLTFGAGSRLTVL.

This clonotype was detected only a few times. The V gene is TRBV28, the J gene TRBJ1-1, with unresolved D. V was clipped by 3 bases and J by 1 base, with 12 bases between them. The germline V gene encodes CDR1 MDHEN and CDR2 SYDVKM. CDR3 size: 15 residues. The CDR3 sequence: CASSLRFRRNTEAFF. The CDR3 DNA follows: TGTGCCAGCAGTTTGAGGTTTAGGAGGAACACTGAAGCTTTCTTT.

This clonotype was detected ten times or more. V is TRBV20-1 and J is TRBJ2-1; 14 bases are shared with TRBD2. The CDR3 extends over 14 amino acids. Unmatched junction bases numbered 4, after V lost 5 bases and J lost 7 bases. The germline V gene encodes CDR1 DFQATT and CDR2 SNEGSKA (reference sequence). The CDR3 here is CSAPTSGGANEQFF. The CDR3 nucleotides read TGCAGTGCTCCGACTAGCGGGGGGGCTAATGAGCAGTTCTTC.

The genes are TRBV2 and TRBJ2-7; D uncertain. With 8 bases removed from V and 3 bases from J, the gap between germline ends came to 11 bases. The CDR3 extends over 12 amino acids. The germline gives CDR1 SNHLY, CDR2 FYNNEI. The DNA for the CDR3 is TGTGCCAGCGCCGGCAGTTTCTACGAGCAGTACGTC. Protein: CASAGSFYEQYV.

The CDR3 coding sequence is TGTGCCAGTAGGGGAGGGAATAGCAATCAGCCCCAGCATTTT. Its protein product is CASRGGNSNQPQHF. The V call is TRBV19, the J call TRBJ1-5; D unresolved. This CDR3 has 14 amino acids. The germline V and J ends were trimmed by 6 bases and 0 bases, with 9 bases remaining between them. Germline V gene lookup returns CDR1 LNHDA and CDR2 SQIVND (reference sequence).

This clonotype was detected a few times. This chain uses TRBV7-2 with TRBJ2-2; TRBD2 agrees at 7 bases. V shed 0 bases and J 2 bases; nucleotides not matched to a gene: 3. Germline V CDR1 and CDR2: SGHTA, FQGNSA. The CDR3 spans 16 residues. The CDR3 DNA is TGTGCCAGCAGCTTAGCATCTAGCGGTAACACCGGGGAGCTGTTTTTT. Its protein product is CASSLASSGNTGELFF.

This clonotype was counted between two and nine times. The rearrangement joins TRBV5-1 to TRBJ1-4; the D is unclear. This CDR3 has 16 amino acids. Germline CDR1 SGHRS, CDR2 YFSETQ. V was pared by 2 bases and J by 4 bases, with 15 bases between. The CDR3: CASSFMRTRNNEKLFF. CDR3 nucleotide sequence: TGCGCCAGCAGCTTTATGAGGACCCGGAATAATGAAAAACTGTTTTTT.

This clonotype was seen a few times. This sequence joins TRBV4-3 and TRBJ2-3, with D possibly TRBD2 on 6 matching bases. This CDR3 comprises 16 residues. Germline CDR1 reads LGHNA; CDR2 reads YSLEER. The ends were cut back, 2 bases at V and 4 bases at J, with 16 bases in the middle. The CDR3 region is CASSQSGASVPDTQYF. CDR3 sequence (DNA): TGCGCCAGCAGCCAATCGGGAGCCTCGGTCCCAGATACGCAGTATTTT.

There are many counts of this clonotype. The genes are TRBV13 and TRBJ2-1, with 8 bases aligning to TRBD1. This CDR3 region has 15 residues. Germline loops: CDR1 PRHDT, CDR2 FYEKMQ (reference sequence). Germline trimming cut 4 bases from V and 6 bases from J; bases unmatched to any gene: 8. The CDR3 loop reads CASSSQGARGNEQFF. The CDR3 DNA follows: TGTGCCAGCAGCTCTCAGGGGGCGCGGGGCAATGAGCAGTTCTTC.

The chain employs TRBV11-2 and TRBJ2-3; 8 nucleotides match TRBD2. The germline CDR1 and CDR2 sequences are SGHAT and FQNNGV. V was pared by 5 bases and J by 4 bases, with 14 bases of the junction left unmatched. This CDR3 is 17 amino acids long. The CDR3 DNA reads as TGTGCCAGCAGCCGACGTGGAGCGGGGGACTCCGCAGATACGCAGTATTTT. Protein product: CASSRRGAGDSADTQYF.

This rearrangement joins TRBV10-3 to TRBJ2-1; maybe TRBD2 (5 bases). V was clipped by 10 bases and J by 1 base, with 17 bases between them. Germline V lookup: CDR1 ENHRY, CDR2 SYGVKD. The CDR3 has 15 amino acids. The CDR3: CATHGVWGSYNEQFF. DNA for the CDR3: TGTGCCACCCACGGGGTTTGGGGATCCTACAATGAGCAGTTCTTC.

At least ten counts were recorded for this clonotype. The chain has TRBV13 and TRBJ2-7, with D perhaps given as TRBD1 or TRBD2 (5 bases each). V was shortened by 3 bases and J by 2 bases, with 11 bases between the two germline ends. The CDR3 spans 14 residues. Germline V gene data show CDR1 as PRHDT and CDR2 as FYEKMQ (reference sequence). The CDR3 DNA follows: TGTGCCAGCAGCTTGCCGGGACCTACCTACGAGCAGTACTTC. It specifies CASSLPGPTYEQYF.

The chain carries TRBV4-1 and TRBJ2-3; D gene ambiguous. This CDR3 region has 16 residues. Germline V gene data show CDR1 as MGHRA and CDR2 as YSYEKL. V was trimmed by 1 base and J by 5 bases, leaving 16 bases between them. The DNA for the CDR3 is TGCGCCAGCAGCCAAGTCTCGGGCAGGTGGGAAGATACGCAGTATTTT. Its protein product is CASSQVSGRWEDTQYF.

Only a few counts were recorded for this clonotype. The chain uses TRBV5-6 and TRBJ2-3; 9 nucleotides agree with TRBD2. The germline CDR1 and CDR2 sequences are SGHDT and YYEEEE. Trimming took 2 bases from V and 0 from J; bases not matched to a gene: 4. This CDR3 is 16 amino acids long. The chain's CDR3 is CASSLNSGGSTDTQYF. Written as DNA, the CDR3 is TGTGCCAGCAGCTTAAATAGCGGGGGTAGCACAGATACGCAGTATTTT.

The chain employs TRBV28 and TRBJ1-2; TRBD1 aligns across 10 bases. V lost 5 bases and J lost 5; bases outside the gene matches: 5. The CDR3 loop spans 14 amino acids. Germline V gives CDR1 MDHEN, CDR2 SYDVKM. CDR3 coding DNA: TGTGCCAGCAGTGCCGGGACAGGGGTTTATGGCTACACCTTC. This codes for CASSAGTGVYGYTF.

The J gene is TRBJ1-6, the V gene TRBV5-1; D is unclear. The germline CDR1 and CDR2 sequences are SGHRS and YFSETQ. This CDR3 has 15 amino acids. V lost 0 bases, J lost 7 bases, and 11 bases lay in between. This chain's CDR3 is CASSLAGQRNSPLHF. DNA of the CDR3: TGCGCCAGCAGCTTGGCCGGCCAGCGCAATTCACCCCTCCACTTT.

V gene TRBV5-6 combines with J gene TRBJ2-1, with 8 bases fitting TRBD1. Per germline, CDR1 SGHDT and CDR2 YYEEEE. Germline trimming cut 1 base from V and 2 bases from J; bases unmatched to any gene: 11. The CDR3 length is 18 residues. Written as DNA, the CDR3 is TGTGCCAGCAGCTTGATCAGCCAGAGGACAGGGCCCTACAATGAGCAGTTCTTC. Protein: CASSLISQRTGPYNEQFF.

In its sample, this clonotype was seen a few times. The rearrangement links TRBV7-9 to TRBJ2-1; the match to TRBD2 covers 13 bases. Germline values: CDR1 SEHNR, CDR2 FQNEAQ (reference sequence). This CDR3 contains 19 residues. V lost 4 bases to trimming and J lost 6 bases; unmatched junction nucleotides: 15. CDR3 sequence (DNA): TGTGCCAGCAGCTCCGTCCGGACTAGCGGGGGCCTATGGGGCAATGAGCAGTTCTTC. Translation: CASSSVRTSGGLWGNEQFF. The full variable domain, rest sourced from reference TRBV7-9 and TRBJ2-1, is DTGVSQNPRHKITKRGQNVTFRCDPISEHNRLYWYRQTLGQGPEFLTYFQNEAQLEKSRLLSDRFSAERPKGSFSTLEIQRTEQGDSAMYLCASSSVRTSGGLWGNEQFFGPGTRLTVL.

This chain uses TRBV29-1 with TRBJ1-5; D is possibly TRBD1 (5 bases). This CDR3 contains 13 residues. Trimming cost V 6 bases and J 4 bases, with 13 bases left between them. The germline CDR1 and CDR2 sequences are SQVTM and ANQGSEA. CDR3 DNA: TGCAGCGTGGCCACAGGAGTGAATCAGCCCCAGCATTTT. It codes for CSVATGVNQPQHF. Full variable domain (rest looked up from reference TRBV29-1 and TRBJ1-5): SAVISQKPSRDICQRGTSLTIQCQVDSQVTMMFWYRQQPGQSLTLIATANQGSEATYESGFVIDKFPISRPNLTFSTLTVSNMSPEDSSIYLCSVATGVNQPQHFGDGTRLSIL.

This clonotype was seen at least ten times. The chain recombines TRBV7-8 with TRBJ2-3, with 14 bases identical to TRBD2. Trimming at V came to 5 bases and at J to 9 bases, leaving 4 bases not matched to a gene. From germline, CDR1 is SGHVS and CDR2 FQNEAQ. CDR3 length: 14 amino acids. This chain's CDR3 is CASSTGTSGGTQYF. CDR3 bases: TGTGCCAGCAGCACCGGGACTAGCGGGGGAACGCAGTATTTT.

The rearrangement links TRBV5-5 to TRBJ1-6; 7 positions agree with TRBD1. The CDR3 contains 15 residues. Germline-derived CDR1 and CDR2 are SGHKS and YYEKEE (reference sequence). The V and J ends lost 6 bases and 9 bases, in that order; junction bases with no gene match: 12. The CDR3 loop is CASNPIPGQFSPLHF. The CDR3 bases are TGTGCCAGCAACCCTATCCCGGGACAGTTTTCACCCCTCCACTTT.

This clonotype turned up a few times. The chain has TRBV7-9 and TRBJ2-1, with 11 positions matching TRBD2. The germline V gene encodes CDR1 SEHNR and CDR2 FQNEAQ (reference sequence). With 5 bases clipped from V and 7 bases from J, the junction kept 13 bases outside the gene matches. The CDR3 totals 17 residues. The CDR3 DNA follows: TGTGCCAGCAGCCCCCCCTTATCGACTAGCGGGGTTAATGAGCAGTTCTTC. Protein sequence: CASSPPLSTSGVNEQFF. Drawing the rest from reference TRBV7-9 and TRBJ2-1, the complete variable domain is DTGVSQNPRHKITKRGQNVTFRCDPISEHNRLYWYRQTLGQGPEFLTYFQNEAQLEKSRLLSDRFSAERPKGSFSTLEIQRTEQGDSAMYLCASSPPLSTSGVNEQFFGPGTRLTVL.

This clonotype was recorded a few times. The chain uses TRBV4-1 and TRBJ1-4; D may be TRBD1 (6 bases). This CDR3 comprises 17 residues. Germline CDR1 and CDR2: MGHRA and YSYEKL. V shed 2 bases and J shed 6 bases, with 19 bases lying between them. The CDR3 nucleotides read TGCGCCAGCAGCCAAAGGGTGGCTACAGGGCTGGATGAAAAACTGTTTTTT. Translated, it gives CASSQRVATGLDEKLFF.